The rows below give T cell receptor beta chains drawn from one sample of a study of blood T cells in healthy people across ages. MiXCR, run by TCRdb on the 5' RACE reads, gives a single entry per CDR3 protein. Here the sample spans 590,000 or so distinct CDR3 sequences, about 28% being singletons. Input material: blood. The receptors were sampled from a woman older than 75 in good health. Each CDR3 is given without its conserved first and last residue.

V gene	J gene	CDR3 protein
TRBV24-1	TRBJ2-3	ATSVKPGQGTFTDTQY
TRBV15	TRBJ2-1	ATSRETPQRGANEQF
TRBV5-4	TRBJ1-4	ASSLKGKNEKLF
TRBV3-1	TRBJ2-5	ASSQTYTETQY
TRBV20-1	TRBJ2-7	SGGRGAPYEQY
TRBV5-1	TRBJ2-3	ASSLTGTGSTDTQY
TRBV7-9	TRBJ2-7	ASSLDRGFDEQY
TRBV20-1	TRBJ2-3	SASPLGGGGTQY
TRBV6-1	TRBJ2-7	ASSESVRNEQY
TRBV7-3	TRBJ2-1	ASSLRTPKDEQF
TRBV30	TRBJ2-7	AGTTGYEQY
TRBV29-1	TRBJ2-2	SVEYGASGELF
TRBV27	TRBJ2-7	ASSLLSGNTDEQY
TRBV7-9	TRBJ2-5	ASTRRGLGTQY
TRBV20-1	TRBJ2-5	SGIRGLTSEVGETQY
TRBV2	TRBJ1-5	ASTRDSSDQPQH
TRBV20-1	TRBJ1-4	GGLATNEKLF
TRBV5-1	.	ASSLHSDRGVCEQY
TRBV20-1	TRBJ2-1	SARDRTSGYNEQF
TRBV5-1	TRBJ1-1	ASSFMVNTEAF
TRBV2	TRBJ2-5	ASSATAPGEQY
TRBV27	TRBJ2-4	ASVSMTAWGAKNIQY
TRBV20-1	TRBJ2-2	SVKTRLAGEMF
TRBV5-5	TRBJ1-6	ASSGPGAGNSPLH
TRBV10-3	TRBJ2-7	AISSTGSPYEQY
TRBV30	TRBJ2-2	AWSAGLVAGELF